This record looks at one T cell receptor beta chain sequence and its context. This clonotype was detected many times. This clone's antigen is unknown. No much larger clonotype is one base removed from it; base qualities were not supplied. From the cysteine up to the phenylalanine, the CDR3 has a length of 13 residues. Solely the CDR3 DNA is kept, with 39 bases framed from the first base. From a lookup of the germline V gene, CDR1 and CDR2 are SGHTA and FQGNSA. V is shortened by 5 bases, J by 2 bases, and the region joining them spans 10 bases. The entry originates in a study of neurological immune-mediated disorders (dated by TCRdb to the late 2010s). Regarding the research as a whole: Among the 35 or so multiple sclerosis patients, relapsing-remitting MS was present in around 31 and secondary progressive MS was present in 3. The roughly 100 TCR-beta libraries covered PBMC samples along with longitudinal samples, technical triplicates, and paired sorted CD4+ and CD8+ T-cell subsets. Using UMI-based sequencing, the study compared peripheral blood TCR-beta repertoires from patients with HTLV-I-associated myelopathy (HAM/TSP), patients with multiple sclerosis, and healthy controls. The cohort was made up of 60 to 75 subjects, consisting of about 15 HAM/TSP patients, some 34 multiple sclerosis patients and roughly 20 healthy controls.

Unsorted PBMC libraries were generated from 2 million PBMCs stored in RNAlater at -80 °C until RNA extraction. Multiple sclerosis patients were enrolled in a US clinical protocol evaluating disease progression by magnetic resonance imaging. Peripheral blood was subjected to Ficoll-Hypaque density gradient centrifugation to isolate PBMCs, which were then cryopreserved in liquid nitrogen. cDNA was synthesized by template-switch 5'RACE using a primer carrying a 10-nucleotide random unique molecular identifier by which each TCR transcript was tagged. Each sequencing run produced over 200 million TCR-beta sequences covering 15-18 subjects. Total RNA was extracted with the RNeasy kit. The KAPA Real-time Library Amplification kit was used to amplify TCR-beta VDJ regions with primers for the TCR constant region and the 5'RACE anchor. A first PCR added sample indexes and Illumina adaptors, after which a second PCR increased the library yield. The roughly 650 bp TCR product was size-selected on a 2% E-gel SizeSelection system after Ampure bead purification. Before pooling, library quality was checked on a Bioanalyzer, concentration was measured with Qubit, and libraries were quantified with the Kapa Library Quantification kit. Paired-end 2 x 150 bp sequencing of the libraries was performed on an Illumina HiSeq 2500. To increase sequence diversity, roughly 24-32% phiX was spiked into each library pool. The published analysis was carried out like this. The quality-filtered reads were processed with the UMI-based MiGEC pipeline, whose error correction step removed more than 80% of the raw TCR sequences. IMGT germline references were used for alignment of VDJ genes, and clonotypes were defined by a unique CDR3 amino acid sequence together with V-J genes. Clonal expansion, Shannon diversity and CDR3 relatedness were evaluated with VDJtools (CalcPairwiseDistances, ClusterSamples), while phylogenetic trees were built in CLCbio workbench. Using coefficient-of-variation modelling across technical triplicates, the study counted a clone as expanded if it had at least 8 unique UMIs. TCRdb's own reprocessing of the public reads used fastp at Q25 and MiXCR and kept productive beta chains. Each CDR3 protein gets just one entry, which takes the most common genes and DNA from the rows behind it. V and J calls and clone size were set by TCRdb, not the authors. Recorded for this sample are about 46,000 distinct CDR3 sequences; approximately 2.8% of them occurred a single time. The ten largest clones represent roughly 16% of the sample.

Summary of the overall study and its limitations: The highest TCR clonal expansion was observed in HAM/TSP patients, whereas the lowest was observed in MS patients, even when compared with healthy controls. In a phylogenetic analysis, the repertoires of 18 out of 34 MS patients fell into a single cluster of related CDR3 sequences, pointing to a possible signature at the repertoire level. No association of the MS cluster with clinical or MRI features was observed, and the need for larger cohorts was stated by the authors. No identical CDR3 amino acid sequences were found to be shared among expanded clones across subjects, suggesting that TCR-beta repertoires were private in all groups.

The chain uses TRBV7-2 and TRBJ2-7, with an unclear D gene assignment. This TCR was recovered from a woman aged 45-65 years with multiple sclerosis. The material sequenced was PBMCs. The nucleotide sequence reads TGTGCCAGCAGCCTTAGTATGACCTACGAGCAGTACTTC. Translated, it gives CASSLSMTYEQYF.